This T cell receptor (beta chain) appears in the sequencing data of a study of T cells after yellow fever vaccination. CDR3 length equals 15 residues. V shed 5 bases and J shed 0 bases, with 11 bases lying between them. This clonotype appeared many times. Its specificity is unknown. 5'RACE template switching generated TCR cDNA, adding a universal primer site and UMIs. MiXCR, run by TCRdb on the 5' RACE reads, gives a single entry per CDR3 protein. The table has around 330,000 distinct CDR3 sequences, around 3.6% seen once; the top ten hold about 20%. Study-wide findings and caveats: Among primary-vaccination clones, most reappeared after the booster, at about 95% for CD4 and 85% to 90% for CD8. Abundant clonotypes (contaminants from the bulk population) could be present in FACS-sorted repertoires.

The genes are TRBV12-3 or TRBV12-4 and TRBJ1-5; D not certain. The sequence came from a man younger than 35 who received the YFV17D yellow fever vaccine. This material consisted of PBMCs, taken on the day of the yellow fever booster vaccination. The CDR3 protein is CASSQDWTSNQPQHF. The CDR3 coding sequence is TGTGCCAGCAGTCAAGACTGGACTAGCAATCAGCCCCAGCATTTT.